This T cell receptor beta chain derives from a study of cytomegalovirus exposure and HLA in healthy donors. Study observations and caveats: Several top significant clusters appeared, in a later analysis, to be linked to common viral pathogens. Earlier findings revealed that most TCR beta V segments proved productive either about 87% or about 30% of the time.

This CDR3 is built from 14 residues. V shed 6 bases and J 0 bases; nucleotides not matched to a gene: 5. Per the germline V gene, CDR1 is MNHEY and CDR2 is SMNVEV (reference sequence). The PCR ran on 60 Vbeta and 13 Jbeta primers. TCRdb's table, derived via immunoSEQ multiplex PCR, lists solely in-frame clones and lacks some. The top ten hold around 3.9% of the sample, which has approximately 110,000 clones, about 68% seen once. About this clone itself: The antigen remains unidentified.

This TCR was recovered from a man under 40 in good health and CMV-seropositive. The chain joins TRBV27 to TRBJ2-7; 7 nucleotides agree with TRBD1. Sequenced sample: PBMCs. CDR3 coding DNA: TGTGCCAGCAGACGGACAGGAACCTCCTACGAGCAGTACTTC. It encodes CASRRTGTSYEQYF.